One sample yielded the 20 T cell receptor beta chains listed below, sequenced in a study of blood T cell repertoires in COVID-19. Profiled with immunoSEQ multiplex PCR; TCRdb holds only in-frame clones, not every one. The sample includes approximately 320,000 clones, about 88% of them seen just once. The sequencing sample was made of PBMCs or T cells enriched from blood (not recorded which). These receptors all come from a man between 60 and 75 years old who had recovered from COVID-19.

The V gene is TRBV19, the J gene TRBJ1-5, with unresolved D. The CDR3 covers 13 residues. Germline V gene sequence: CDR1 LNHDA, CDR2 SQIVND (reference sequence). The V gene lost 8 bases and the J gene lost 1 base, with 9 bases spanning the gap. CDR3 sequence (DNA): TGTGCCAGTTCGGGAGGAAGCAATCAGCCCCAGCATTTT. Translation gives CASSGGSNQPQHF. The full variable domain, with the rest looked up from reference TRBV19 and TRBJ1-5, is DGGITQSPKYLFRKEGQNVTLSCEQNLNHDAMYWYRQDPGQGLRLIYYSQIVNDFQKGDIAEGYSVSREKKESFPLTVTSAQKNPTAFYLCASSGGSNQPQHFGDGTRLSIL.

The J gene is TRBJ1-5, the V gene TRBV12-3 or TRBV12-4, with 9 bases matching TRBD1. The V and J ends lost 6 bases and 7 bases, in that order; junction bases with no gene match: 4. The CDR3 has 13 residues. The CDR3 sequence is CASSTGGGQPQHF. CDR3 nucleotides: TGTGCCAGCAGCACAGGGGGCGGGCAGCCCCAGCATTTT.

The chain couples TRBV5-4 to TRBJ2-1, with TRBD2 matching over 15 bases. This CDR3 has 17 residues. Germline assignment: CDR1 SGHNT and CDR2 YYREEE (reference sequence). V gave up 3 bases and J gave up 9 bases; unmatched junction bases: 10. The CDR3 sequence is CASSSGLAGGSMGEQFF. The DNA of the CDR3 is TGTGCCAGCAGCTCGGGACTAGCGGGGGGTTCCATGGGTGAGCAGTTCTTC.

This clone was detected only once. The chain has TRBV9 and TRBJ2-7; TRBD2 matches at 10 bases. Germline V gives CDR1 SGDLS, CDR2 YYNGEE. This CDR3 spans 17 amino acids. V shed 3 bases, J shed 8 bases, and the junction held 17 bases outside the gene matches. The chain's CDR3 is CASSGPTSGAIIPKQYF. In DNA, the CDR3 is TGTGCCAGCAGCGGACCAACTAGCGGGGCAATAATTCCCAAGCAGTACTTC. Together with reference TRBV9 and TRBJ2-7, the CDR3 gives the full variable domain: DSGVTQTPKHLITATGQRVTLRCSPRSGDLSVYWYQQSLDQGLQFLIQYYNGEERAKGNILERFSAQQFPDLHSELNLSSLELGDSALYFCASSGPTSGAIIPKQYFGPGTRLTVT.

As to this clone: This CDR3 is also generated by other DNA sequences in the sample. This chain connects TRBV14 to TRBJ1-6, with 8 nucleotides matching TRBD1. This CDR3 region has 14 residues. From germline, CDR1 is SGHDN and CDR2 FVKESK. The V and J ends lost 4 bases and 7 bases, in that order; junction bases with no gene match: 3. CDR3 sequence reads: CASSLTGGNSPLHF. The CDR3, as DNA: TGTGCCAGCAGCCTAACAGGGGGGAATTCACCCCTCCACTTT.

This chain connects TRBV18 to TRBJ1-6, with 7 bases aligning to TRBD1. Germline lookup yields CDR1 KGHSH and CDR2 LQKENI. V shed 4 bases and J 5 bases; nucleotides not matched to a gene: 5. The CDR3 runs 15 residues. CDR3 nucleotides: TGTGCCAGCTCACTCCGGGACAGCGATAATTCACCCCTCCACTTT. This gives the protein CASSLRDSDNSPLHF. Using reference TRBV18 and TRBJ1-6 for the parts outside the CDR3, the full variable domain is NAGVMQNPRHLVRRRGQEARLRCSPMKGHSHVYWYRQLPEEGLKFMVYLQKENIIDESGMPKERFSAEFPKEGPSILRIQQVVRGDSAAYFCASSLRDSDNSPLHFGNGTRLTVT.

This clone occurred a few times. The chain couples TRBV19 to TRBJ2-5, with 7 bases fitting TRBD1. After removal of 4 bases from V and 5 bases from J, the junction contained 7 bases not matched to a gene. This CDR3 comprises 14 residues. Germline CDR1 is LNHDA and CDR2 is SQIVND (reference sequence). CDR3: CASSNRGFPETQYF. DNA for the CDR3: TGTGCCAGTAGTAACAGGGGCTTCCCGGAGACCCAGTACTTC. The whole variable domain, remainder taken from reference TRBV19 and TRBJ2-5, is DGGITQSPKYLFRKEGQNVTLSCEQNLNHDAMYWYRQDPGQGLRLIYYSQIVNDFQKGDIAEGYSVSREKKESFPLTVTSAQKNPTAFYLCASSNRGFPETQYFGPGTRLLVL.

The V gene is TRBV20-1, the J gene TRBJ2-3, with 11 nucleotides matching TRBD2. Germline V gives CDR1 DFQATT, CDR2 SNEGSKA (reference sequence). Trimming took 6 bases from V and 8 from J; bases not matched to a gene: 10. The CDR3 covers 14 residues. The CDR3 DNA reads as TGCAGTGCCAGTAGCGGGGGGGCCGCTGTTACGCAGTATTTT. Its protein product is CSASSGGAAVTQYF.

This rearrangement joins TRBV7-9 to TRBJ2-2; perhaps TRBD2 as D (7 bases). The germline gives CDR1 SEHNR, CDR2 FQNEAQ (reference sequence). Deletions cut 5 bases from V and 0 bases from J, with 22 bases between. The CDR3 contains 19 residues. CDR3 in amino acids: CASSHRDYESWTNTGELFF. The CDR3 region has the DNA TGTGCCAGCAGCCACAGGGACTACGAAAGTTGGACGAACACCGGGGAGCTGTTTTTT.

The rearrangement joins TRBV7-9 to TRBJ1-1; D is possibly TRBD1 (6 bases). V was cut by 0 bases and J by 8 bases, with 10 bases left in between. Germline V gene data show CDR1 as SEHNR and CDR2 as FQNEAQ (reference sequence). The CDR3 extends over 13 amino acids. The CDR3 loop reads CASSLARTVEAFF. DNA for the CDR3: TGTGCCAGCAGCTTAGCGAGGACAGTCGAAGCTTTCTTT. Using reference TRBV7-9 and TRBJ1-1 for the parts outside the CDR3, the full variable domain is DTGVSQNPRHKITKRGQNVTFRCDPISEHNRLYWYRQTLGQGPEFLTYFQNEAQLEKSRLLSDRFSAERPKGSFSTLEIQRTEQGDSAMYLCASSLARTVEAFFGQGTRLTVV.

This chain uses TRBV6-5 with TRBJ2-7; tentative D call: TRBD1 (6 bases). V lost 11 bases to trimming and J lost 2 bases, with 13 bases between them. The CDR3 consists of 12 residues. Looked up from germline, CDR1 is MNHEY and CDR2 is SVGAGI. CDR3 protein: CAATGRTYEQYF. The CDR3 DNA is TGTGCCGCAACAGGGCGGACCTACGAGCAGTACTTC.

This chain uses TRBV12-5 with TRBJ1-5; 8 positions agree with TRBD1. V shed 2 bases, J shed 6 bases, and the junction held 3 bases outside the gene matches. The CDR3 is 14 residues long. CDR1 LGHNT and CDR2 FRNRAP come from the germline V gene. The CDR3 sequence: CASGLSGGAQPQHF. The CDR3 nucleotides are TGTGCTAGTGGTTTGTCAGGGGGCGCTCAGCCCCAGCATTTT. The full variable domain, rest sourced from reference TRBV12-5 and TRBJ1-5, is DARVTQTPRHKVTEMGQEVTMRCQPILGHNTVFWYRQTMMQGLELLAYFRNRAPLDDSGMPKDRFSAEMPDATLATLKIQPSEPRDSAVYFCASGLSGGAQPQHFGDGTRLSIL.

J is TRBJ2-3 and V is TRBV6-5; TRBD1 aligns across 9 bases. Germline V gives CDR1 MNHEY, CDR2 SVGAGI. This CDR3 spans 15 amino acids. After removal of 6 bases from V and 1 base from J, the junction contained 5 bases not matched to a gene. CDR3 protein: CASSPGTGRTDTQYF. CDR3 nucleotide sequence: TGTGCCAGCAGCCCGGGGACAGGGCGCACAGATACGCAGTATTTT.

The gene calls are TRBV4-2 and TRBJ1-6, with D maybe TRBD1 (5 bases). The CDR3 loop spans 16 amino acids. V shed 3 bases and J shed 1 base, with 10 bases lying between them. Germline CDR1 reads LGHNA; CDR2 reads YNFKEQ. CDR3 protein: CASSHQDSSYNSPLHF. CDR3 in DNA: TGTGCCAGCAGCCACCAAGACAGTTCCTATAATTCACCCCTCCACTTT.

In nucleotides, the CDR3 is TGTGCCAGCAGCTCGACGGGGGTGAACACTGAAGCTTTCTTT. Its translation: CASSSTGVNTEAFF. The V and J genes are TRBV11-1 and TRBJ1-1; tentatively, D is TRBD1 (5 bases). From germline, CDR1 is SGHAT and CDR2 FQDESV (reference sequence). V was shortened by 4 bases and J by 0 bases, with 9 bases between the two germline ends. The CDR3 is 14 amino acids. The whole variable domain, filled in from reference TRBV11-1 and TRBJ1-1, reads EAEVAQSPRYKITEKSQAVAFWCDPISGHATLYWYRQILGQGPELLVQFQDESVVDDSQLPKDRFSAERLKGVDSTLKIQPAELGDSAMYLCASSSTGVNTEAFFGQGTRLTVV.

V usage is TRBV6-5 and J usage is TRBJ1-2; 9 bases align to TRBD1. J gave up 2 bases and V 6 bases, and 4 bases lay outside the gene matches. Germline V gene data show CDR1 as MNHEY and CDR2 as SVGAGI. The CDR3 has 14 amino acids. CDR3 sequence reads: CASRAGTGNYGYTF. CDR3 sequence (DNA): TGTGCCAGCAGGGCCGGGACAGGGAACTATGGCTACACCTTC.

The chain carries TRBV6-5 and TRBJ1-1; a possible D gene is TRBD1 (5 bases). V lost 2 bases to trimming and J lost 4 bases, with 14 bases between them. Germline CDR1 MNHEY, CDR2 SVGAGI. This CDR3 is built from 15 residues. The CDR3, as DNA: TGTGCCAGCAGTTACATCGGTATAGGGGTCACTGAAGCTTTCTTT. Translated, it gives CASSYIGIGVTEAFF.

CDR3 region: CASSLSGVTAQPQHF. As DNA, the CDR3 is TGTGCCAGCAGTTTAAGCGGGGTTACGGCTCAGCCCCAGCATTTT. The chain joins TRBV27 to TRBJ1-5; D not certain. V was pared by 2 bases and J by 6 bases, with 14 bases between. Germline V gene sequence: CDR1 MNHEY, CDR2 SMNVEV (reference sequence). This CDR3 contains 15 residues.

This rearrangement joins TRBV2 to TRBJ2-1; possible D gene TRBD1, 5 bases. Trimming removed 6 bases from V and 9 bases from J, with 15 bases in between. In germline, CDR1 is SNHLY, CDR2 FYNNEI. The CDR3 contains 13 residues. CDR3 region: CASRGITGIEQFF. In nucleotides, the CDR3 is TGTGCCAGCAGAGGAATTACAGGTATTGAGCAGTTCTTC.

The V call is TRBV7-9, the J call TRBJ2-7; a possible D gene is TRBD1 (6 bases). The CDR3 has 13 residues. From germline, CDR1 is SEHNR and CDR2 FQNEAQ (reference sequence). Trimming cost V 1 base and J 6 bases, with 10 bases left between them. The chain's CDR3 is CASSLDPGAEQYF. CDR3 coding DNA: TGTGCCAGCAGCTTAGATCCAGGGGCCGAGCAGTACTTC.